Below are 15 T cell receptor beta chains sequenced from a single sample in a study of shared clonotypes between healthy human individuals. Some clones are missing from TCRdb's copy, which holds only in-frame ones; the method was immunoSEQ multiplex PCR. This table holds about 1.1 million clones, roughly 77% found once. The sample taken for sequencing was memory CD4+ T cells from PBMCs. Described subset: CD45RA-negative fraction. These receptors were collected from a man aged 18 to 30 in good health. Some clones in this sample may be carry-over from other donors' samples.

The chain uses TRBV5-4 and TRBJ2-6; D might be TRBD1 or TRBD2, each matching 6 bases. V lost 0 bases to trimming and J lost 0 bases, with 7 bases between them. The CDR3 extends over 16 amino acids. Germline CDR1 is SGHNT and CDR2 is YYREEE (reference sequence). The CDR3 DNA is TGTGCCAGCAGCTTGGGGGGGGCCTCTGGGGCCAACGTCCTGACTTTC. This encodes CASSLGGASGANVLTF.

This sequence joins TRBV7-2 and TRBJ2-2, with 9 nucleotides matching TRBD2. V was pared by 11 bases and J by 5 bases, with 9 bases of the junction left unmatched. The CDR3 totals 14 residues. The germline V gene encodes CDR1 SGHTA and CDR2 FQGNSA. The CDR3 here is CALRGLALTGELFF. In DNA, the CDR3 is TGTGCCCTCCGAGGACTAGCGCTAACCGGGGAGCTGTTTTTT.

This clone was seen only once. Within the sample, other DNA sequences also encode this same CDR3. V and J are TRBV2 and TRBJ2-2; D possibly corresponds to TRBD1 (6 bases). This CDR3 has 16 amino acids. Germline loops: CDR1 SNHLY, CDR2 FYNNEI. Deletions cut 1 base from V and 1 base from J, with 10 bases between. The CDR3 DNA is TGTGCCAGCAGTGAAGAAGGGGGATGGAACACCGGGGAGCTGTTTTTT. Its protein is CASSEEGGWNTGELFF.

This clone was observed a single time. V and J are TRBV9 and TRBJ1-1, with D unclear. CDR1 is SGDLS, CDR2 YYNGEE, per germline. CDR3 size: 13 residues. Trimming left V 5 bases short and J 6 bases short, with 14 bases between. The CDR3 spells CASSPRVIAEAFF. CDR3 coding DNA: TGTGCCAGCAGTCCCAGAGTGATAGCTGAAGCTTTCTTT.

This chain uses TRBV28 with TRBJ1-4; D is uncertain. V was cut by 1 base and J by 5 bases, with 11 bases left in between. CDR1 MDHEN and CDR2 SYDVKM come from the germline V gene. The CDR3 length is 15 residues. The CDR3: CASSLYSYMNEKLFF. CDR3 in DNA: TGTGCCAGCAGTTTATACAGCTATATGAATGAAAAACTGTTTTTT.

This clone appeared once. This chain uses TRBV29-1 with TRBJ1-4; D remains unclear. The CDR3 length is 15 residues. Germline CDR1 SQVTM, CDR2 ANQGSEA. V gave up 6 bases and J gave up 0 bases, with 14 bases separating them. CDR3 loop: CSVPSAESTNEKLFF. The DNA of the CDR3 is TGCAGCGTACCCTCCGCGGAATCAACTAATGAAAAACTGTTTTTT.

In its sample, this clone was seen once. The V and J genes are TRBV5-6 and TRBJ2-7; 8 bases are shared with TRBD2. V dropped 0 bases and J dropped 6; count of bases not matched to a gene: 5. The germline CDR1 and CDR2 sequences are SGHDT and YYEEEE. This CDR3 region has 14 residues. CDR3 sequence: CASSLGGSGGEQYF. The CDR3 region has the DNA TGTGCCAGCAGCTTGGGCGGGAGCGGGGGCGAGCAGTACTTC.

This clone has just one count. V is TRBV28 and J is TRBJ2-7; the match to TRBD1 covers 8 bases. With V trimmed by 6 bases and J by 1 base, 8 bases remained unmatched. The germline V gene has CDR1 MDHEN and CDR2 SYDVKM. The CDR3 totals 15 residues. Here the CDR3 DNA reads TGTGCCAGCAGGCGACAGGGGCCGACGTCCTACGAGCAGTACTTC. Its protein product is CASRRQGPTSYEQYF.

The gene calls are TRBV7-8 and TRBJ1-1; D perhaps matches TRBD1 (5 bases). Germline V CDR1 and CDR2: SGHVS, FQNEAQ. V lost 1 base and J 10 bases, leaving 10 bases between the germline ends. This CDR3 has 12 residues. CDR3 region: CASSLVRERAFF. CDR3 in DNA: TGTGCCAGCAGCTTAGTCAGGGAACGAGCTTTCTTT.

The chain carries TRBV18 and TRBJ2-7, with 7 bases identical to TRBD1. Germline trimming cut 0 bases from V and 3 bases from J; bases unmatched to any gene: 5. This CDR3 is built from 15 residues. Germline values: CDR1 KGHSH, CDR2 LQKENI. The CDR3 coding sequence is TGTGCCAGCTCACCACCGGGACAGAGACGCTACGAGCAGTACTTC. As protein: CASSPPGQRRYEQYF.

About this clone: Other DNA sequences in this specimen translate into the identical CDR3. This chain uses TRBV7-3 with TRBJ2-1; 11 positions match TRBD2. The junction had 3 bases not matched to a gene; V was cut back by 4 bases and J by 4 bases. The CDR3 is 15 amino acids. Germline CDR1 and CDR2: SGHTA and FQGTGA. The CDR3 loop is CASSSLAGGYNEQFF. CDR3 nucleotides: TGTGCCAGCAGCTCCCTAGCGGGAGGTTACAATGAGCAGTTCTTC.

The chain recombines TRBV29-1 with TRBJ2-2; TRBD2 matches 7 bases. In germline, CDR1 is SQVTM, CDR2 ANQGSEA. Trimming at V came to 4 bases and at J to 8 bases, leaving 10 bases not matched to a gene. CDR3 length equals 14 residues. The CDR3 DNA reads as TGCAGCGTTGGACGAGGGAGGGCCTCAGGGGAGCTGTTTTTT. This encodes CSVGRGRASGELFF.

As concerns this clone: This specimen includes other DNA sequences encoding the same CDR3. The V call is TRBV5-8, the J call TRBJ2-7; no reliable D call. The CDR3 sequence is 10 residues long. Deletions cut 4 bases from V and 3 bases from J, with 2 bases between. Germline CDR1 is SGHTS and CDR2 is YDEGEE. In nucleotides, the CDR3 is TGTGCCAGCAGCCTCTACGAGCAGTACTTC. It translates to CASSLYEQYF.

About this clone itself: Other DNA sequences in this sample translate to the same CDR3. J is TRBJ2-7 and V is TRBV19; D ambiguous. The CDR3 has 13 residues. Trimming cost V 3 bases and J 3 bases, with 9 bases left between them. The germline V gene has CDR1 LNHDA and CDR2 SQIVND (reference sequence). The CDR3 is CASSIGPNYEQYF. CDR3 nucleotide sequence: TGTGCCAGTAGTATCGGACCCAACTACGAGCAGTACTTC.

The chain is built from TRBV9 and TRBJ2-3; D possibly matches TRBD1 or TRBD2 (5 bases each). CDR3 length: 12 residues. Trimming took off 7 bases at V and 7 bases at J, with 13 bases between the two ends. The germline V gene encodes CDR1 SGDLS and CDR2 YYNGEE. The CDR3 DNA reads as TGTGCCAGCTCCTGGGACCTCTATACGCAGTATTTT. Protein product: CASSWDLYTQYF. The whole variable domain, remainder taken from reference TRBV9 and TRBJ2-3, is DSGVTQTPKHLITATGQRVTLRCSPRSGDLSVYWYQQSLDQGLQFLIQYYNGEERAKGNILERFSAQQFPDLHSELNLSSLELGDSALYFCASSWDLYTQYFGPGTRLTVL.